This TCR beta chain was found in a study of blood T cell repertoires in COVID-19. Across the study: Spain, Italy and the United States supplied samples that represented acute and convalescent COVID-19. The analysed material was cDNA or gDNA that came from T cells, B-cell-depleted T cells, or PBMCs.

The CDR3 has 15 amino acids. V trimming: 1 base; J trimming: 9 bases; junction bases outside the gene matches: 5. The germline V gene has CDR1 SNHLY and CDR2 FYNNEI. Authors' data handling: Nucleated cell number was recorded as an estimate derived from reference gene primer amplification. Here immunoSEQ multiplex PCR was the method, and the copy in TCRdb shows in-frame clones only, minus some. For V, J and clone size, that table is used; D and trimming come from the DNA. The data contain 250,000 or so clones, about four fifths of them singletons. Input material: peripheral blood. This rearrangement joins TRBV2 to TRBJ2-1, with TRBD2 matching 11 bases. This TCR came from a woman aged 40 to 50 who had recovered from COVID-19. CDR3 DNA: TGTGCCAGCAGTGAAGTATTAGCGGGGGGGCTTGAGCAGTTCTTC. This sequence encodes CASSEVLAGGLEQFF.